The sequence of this T cell receptor (beta chain) was determined in a study of blood T cell repertoires in COVID-19 (dated by TCRdb to between 2020 and 2021). For context, the study as a whole: Samples covering the acute and convalescent phases of COVID-19 were provided by collaborators in the United States, Italy and Spain. The prospective study material was composed of cDNA or gDNA derived from T cells, B-cell-depleted T cells, or PBMCs. Subjects who had been exposed to COVID-19, were actively infected with it, or had recovered from it provided the deeply sampled blood TCRbeta repertoires that made up the dataset. The repertoires were made available in a free public database intended to serve as a resource for research on the immune response to SARS-CoV-2. The samples were drawn from two sources: the first 160 participants of the ongoing ImmuneRACE study, and 1,254 subjects contributed by 6 global collaborators. Nearly every sample came with metadata listing a de-identified subject ID, COVID-19 status, age in years and sex. Where available, HLA class I and class II types were obtained from metadata supplied by the sample provider rather than from assay-based typing. What the work shows at the level of the full study, not this receptor alone: The quantity of clinical and demographic metadata differed by source and by participant and was supplied without curation.

As regards this clone: No cognate antigen has been identified for it. No base quality values were provided; no much bigger clone lies one nucleotide off.

The V and J ends are trimmed by 6 bases and 6 bases, leaving 18 bases between them. The germline V gene provides CDR1 MNHEY and CDR2 SVGAGI. Measured from the cysteine to the phenylalanine, the CDR3 is 15 residues long. Of all the DNA, just the CDR3 is kept, 45 bases in frame from base 1. TCRbeta CDR3 regions were amplified from genomic DNA using the immunoSEQ Assay, a bias-controlled multiplex PCR. For the original study's pipeline: The number of nucleated cells in each sample was estimated from the amplification of reference gene primers within the assay. To quantify the absolute abundance of each unique TCRbeta CDR3 rearrangement, sequence reads were collapsed and filtered. For each sample, productive Simpson clonality was calculated by taking the square root of Simpson's diversity index across productive rearrangements. The table comes from immuneACCESS by way of TCRdb, which keeps in-frame sequences with V and J called. Part of the clones is missing from these tables; in studies checked, under half for an unresolved V gene and the rest for unknown reasons. D and trimming come from the DNA, and the V and J calls and clone size come from that table. For this sample there are about 150,000 clones; about 80% appear just once. The ten largest clonotypes hold over 2% of the sample.

The collaborating institutions used their own protocols to collect whole blood in K2EDTA tubes. Collaborator samples were shipped for TCRbeta analysis as frozen whole blood, isolated PBMCs, or DNA extracted from either sample type. The sequenced sample was peripheral blood. The source of this sequence is a man in his 70s with acute or convalescent COVID-19. The sequence links TRBV6-5 to TRBJ1-5; the D gene is possibly TRBD1, with 5 bases matching. The nucleotide sequence reads as follows: TGTGCCAGCAGCAGTTCAGGTGGGGCGGTTCAGCCCCAGCATTTT. This translates into CASSSSGGAVQPQHF.